These 19 T cell receptor beta chains were all obtained from the same sample, sequenced in a study of blood T cell repertoires in COVID-19 (dated by TCRdb to the early 2020s). The library was built by means of the immunoSEQ multiplex PCR assay. TCRdb's version of the immuneACCESS table is confined to in-frame rearrangements and falls short of the full clone set. An unresolved V gene accounts for under half of the shortfall where checked; the remainder is of unknown origin. The sample table contains about 160,000 clones; only one count was recorded for approximately 82% of them. The top ten hold 20% to 25% of the sample. Sequencing was done on a sample of peripheral blood. The source of these receptors is an elderly woman with acute or convalescent COVID-19.

The chain uses TRBV6-5 and TRBJ2-2; TRBD1 aligns across 7 bases. V lost 6 bases and J lost 3; bases outside the gene matches: 1. The CDR3 covers 13 residues. Germline CDR1 MNHEY, CDR2 SVGAGI. CDR3 sequence reads: CASRGQYTGELFF. DNA for the CDR3: TGTGCCAGCAGGGGACAGTACACCGGGGAGCTGTTTTTT.

The chain carries TRBV27 and TRBJ2-3; 15 bases are a match to TRBD2. The CDR3 consists of 15 residues. Germline trimming cut 7 bases from V and 5 bases from J; bases unmatched to any gene: 4. CDR1 is MNHEY and CDR2 is SMNVEV in the germline V gene (reference sequence). The CDR3 coding sequence is TGTGCCAGCACCTCGGGACTAGCGGGAGGAGATACGCAGTATTTT. It codes for CASTSGLAGGDTQYF.

The CDR3 is CASSLGGGGGETQYF. The CDR3 nucleotides are TGTGCCAGCAGCTTAGGAGGTGGGGGAGGGGAGACCCAGTACTTC. The chain is built from TRBV11-2 and TRBJ2-5, with 7 positions matching TRBD2. The CDR3 runs 15 residues. From germline, CDR1 is SGHAT and CDR2 FQNNGV. V lost 1 base to trimming and J lost 5 bases; unmatched junction nucleotides: 7.

The CDR3 DNA reads as TGCGCCAGCAGCCGACAGGGTGACTCGAATGAAAAACTGTTTTTT. Its protein is CASSRQGDSNEKLFF. The chain couples TRBV5-1 to TRBJ1-4; 7 positions agree with TRBD1. The CDR3 sequence is 15 residues long. V gave up 4 bases and J gave up 5 bases; unmatched junction bases: 8. Germline CDR1 and CDR2: SGHRS and YFSETQ.

The V call is TRBV5-1, the J call TRBJ1-6; D may be TRBD1 (5 bases). V lost 10 bases and J 0 bases, leaving 23 bases between the germline ends. Germline CDR1 SGHRS, CDR2 YFSETQ. The CDR3 totals 18 residues. The CDR3 nucleotides are TGCGCCTCACAGCCGGGACTGAGACTTAGCTCCTATAATTCACCCCTCCACTTT. Amino acid sequence: CASQPGLRLSSYNSPLHF.

The rearrangement uses TRBV5-1 and TRBJ2-3, with 10 bases identical to TRBD1. V shed 2 bases, J shed 0 bases, and the junction held 12 bases outside the gene matches. The CDR3 extends over 19 amino acids. Germline V CDR1 and CDR2: SGHRS, YFSETQ. The CDR3 DNA sequence: TGCGCCAGCAGCTTTCGGCCGGGACAGGGGACCTCTAGCACAGATACGCAGTATTTT. Its translation is CASSFRPGQGTSSTDTQYF. The variable domain in full, completed from reference TRBV5-1 and TRBJ2-3, reads KAGVTQTPRYLIKTRGQQVTLSCSPISGHRSVSWYQQTPGQGLQFLFEYFSETQRNKGNFPGRFSGRQFSNSRSEMNVSTLELGDSALYLCASSFRPGQGTSSTDTQYFGPGTRLTVL.

V is TRBV2 and J is TRBJ1-5; unclear D gene. CDR3 length: 15 residues. Germline assignment: CDR1 SNHLY and CDR2 FYNNEI. Trimming shortened V by 3 bases and J by 2 bases, and 11 bases separated the two germline ends. CDR3 DNA sequence: TGTGCCAGCAGTGAGGTCCGTATAGGCAATCAGCCCCAGCATTTT. It specifies CASSEVRIGNQPQHF.

The rearrangement links TRBV7-2 to TRBJ1-3; D is undetermined. The CDR3 is made up of 17 amino acids. Germline V gene data show CDR1 as SGHTA and CDR2 as FQGNSA. V lost 1 base and J 0 bases, leaving 13 bases between the germline ends. CDR3 residues: CASSLEAPRFSGNTIYF. The CDR3 DNA reads as TGTGCCAGCAGCTTAGAAGCCCCCCGGTTCTCTGGAAACACCATATATTTT.

The chain carries TRBV7-9 and TRBJ2-2; 7 bases line up with TRBD2. Germline V gene lookup returns CDR1 SEHNR and CDR2 FQNEAQ (reference sequence). J was trimmed by 6 bases and V by 7 bases; bases with no gene match: 8. The CDR3 extends over 14 amino acids. Here the CDR3 DNA reads TGTGCCAGCATCACCGGGACTAAAGCCGGGGAGCTGTTTTTT. It yields the protein CASITGTKAGELFF. The whole variable domain, remainder taken from reference TRBV7-9 and TRBJ2-2, is DTGVSQNPRHKITKRGQNVTFRCDPISEHNRLYWYRQTLGQGPEFLTYFQNEAQLEKSRLLSDRFSAERPKGSFSTLEIQRTEQGDSAMYLCASITGTKAGELFFGEGSRLTVL.

Of note for this clone: The junction and the germline gene differ at one end; a read error may be behind it. The chain joins TRBV7-6 to TRBJ1-1, with a tentative D call TRBD1 (6 bases). The CDR3 spans 16 residues. Germline V gene lookup returns CDR1 SGHVS and CDR2 FNYEAQ. The CDR3 DNA is TGTGCCAGCAGCTTAGGGCGAAGTAGGGGGAACACTGAAGTTTTCTTT. It translates to CASSLGRSRGNTEVFF.

This clone showed up just a few times. V gene TRBV2 combines with J gene TRBJ2-1; 11 nucleotides line up with TRBD2. The CDR3 is made up of 13 amino acids. Looked up from germline, CDR1 is SNHLY and CDR2 is FYNNEI. V shed 9 bases and J 3 bases; nucleotides not matched to a gene: 1. The CDR3 reads CASGTSGYNEQFF. CDR3 DNA sequence: TGTGCCAGTGGGACTAGCGGCTACAATGAGCAGTTCTTC.

Comment on this clone: The same CDR3 can be traced to other DNA sequences in this sample. The chain recombines TRBV7-9 with TRBJ1-3, with D tentatively TRBD1 (6 bases). The CDR3 covers 14 residues. The germline V and J ends were trimmed by 4 bases and 1 base, with 8 bases remaining between them. Looked up from germline, CDR1 is SEHNR and CDR2 is FQNEAQ (reference sequence). Written as DNA, the CDR3 is TGTGCCAGCAGCTCCAGGGGTTCTGGAAACACCATATATTTT. It codes for CASSSRGSGNTIYF.

The CDR3 is CASSLVISMNTEAFF. The CDR3 DNA follows: TGTGCCAGCAGCTTGGTTATATCTATGAACACTGAAGCTTTCTTT. The chain carries TRBV5-5 and TRBJ1-1; the D is unclear. Per germline, CDR1 SGHKS and CDR2 YYEKEE (reference sequence). The CDR3 spans 15 residues. Between the trimmed V and J ends, which lost 0 bases and 0 bases, there was a span of 9 bases.

The chain uses TRBV19 and TRBJ2-1; D is ambiguous. The CDR3 sequence is 12 residues long. V dropped 5 bases and J dropped 5 bases, with 7 bases sitting between them. Germline CDR1 and CDR2: LNHDA and SQIVND (reference sequence). The CDR3 DNA sequence: TGTGCCAGTAGTCGAGCAAACAATGAGCAGTTCTTC. This codes for CASSRANNEQFF.

This rearrangement joins TRBV27 to TRBJ2-2; possibly TRBD1 for D (6 bases). This CDR3 contains 15 residues. Trimming took off 3 bases at V and 0 bases at J, with 8 bases between the two ends. CDR1 MNHEY and CDR2 SMNVEV come from the germline V gene (reference sequence). This CDR3 is CASSFQGSNTGELFF. CDR3 bases: TGTGCCAGCAGTTTCCAGGGGTCGAACACCGGGGAGCTGTTTTTT.

This clone was seen a few times. CDR3 residues: CAWSLGADRDQPQHF. Here the CDR3 DNA reads TGTGCCTGGAGCTTAGGGGCCGACAGGGATCAGCCCCAGCATTTT. V usage is TRBV30 and J usage is TRBJ1-5; TRBD1 matches at 7 bases. The germline V gene has CDR1 GTSNPN and CDR2 SVGIG (reference sequence). The CDR3 is 15 residues long. V shed 3 bases and J 5 bases; nucleotides not matched to a gene: 10.

The chain uses TRBV7-2 and TRBJ2-1; D possibly corresponds to TRBD2 (6 bases). The CDR3 is made up of 13 amino acids. Germline V gene lookup returns CDR1 SGHTA and CDR2 FQGNSA. V shed 8 bases and J shed 5 bases, with 13 bases lying between them. CDR3 sequence (DNA): TGTGCCAGCTGTATAAGGAGGGACAATGAGCAGTTCTTC. Translation: CASCIRRDNEQFF.

The chain uses TRBV20-1 and TRBJ1-2, with no clear D. The germline V gene has CDR1 DFQATT and CDR2 SNEGSKA (reference sequence). V lost 3 bases, J lost 5 bases, and 16 bases lay in between. The CDR3 is 14 residues long. Written as DNA, the CDR3 is TGCAGTGCTAGTTCCAGCCTCGGAGGTTATGGCTACACCTTC. Translating it yields CSASSSLGGYGYTF.

The rearrangement joins TRBV5-1 to TRBJ2-1; 14 nucleotides match TRBD2. Germline CDR1 reads SGHRS; CDR2 reads YFSETQ. There are 17 residues in the CDR3. The trim removed 0 bases at V and 7 bases at J, leaving 6 bases unmatched. The CDR3 is CASSLGLAGGLQNEQFF. In DNA form, the CDR3 reads TGCGCCAGCAGCTTGGGACTAGCGGGAGGGCTACAAAATGAGCAGTTCTTC.